Listed here are 26 T cell receptor beta chains from one sample, sequenced in a study of control samples from healthy donors and cancer patients. Using immunoSEQ multiplex PCR, the repertoire was profiled, and TCRdb retains in-frame clones only, with some absent. The table records roughly 100,000 clones, around 89% of them present only once. The sequencing input was PBMCs. These receptors all stem from a man aged 60 to 69 with lung cancer.

The rearrangement uses TRBV7-9 and TRBJ1-5; D call uncertain. V was pared by 1 base and J by 7 bases, with 11 bases between. The CDR3 spans 14 residues. Germline assignment: CDR1 SEHNR and CDR2 FQNEAQ (reference sequence). For the CDR3, the DNA is TGTGCCAGCAGCTTAGTTGGGGAGCTACAGCCCCAGCATTTT. Translating it yields CASSLVGELQPQHF.

The rearrangement uses TRBV6-4 and TRBJ2-6; D not resolved. The CDR3 has 16 residues. The V gene's germline CDR1 is MRHNA and CDR2 SNTAGT. V was clipped by 2 bases and J by 4 bases, with 12 bases between them. CDR3: CASSDNPLSGANVLTF. CDR3 DNA sequence: TGTGCCAGCAGTGACAATCCCCTATCAGGGGCCAACGTCCTGACTTTC.

This chain joins TRBV11-3 and TRBJ2-2; D gene uncertain. Trimming took 1 base from V and 3 from J, leaving 9 bases between them. The CDR3 consists of 15 residues. The germline CDR1 and CDR2 sequences are SGHNT and YENEEA. CDR3 sequence (DNA): TGTGCCAGCAGCTTAGCCCCCGGAGACACCGGGGAGCTGTTTTTT. Translation gives CASSLAPGDTGELFF.

The chain has TRBV11-1 and TRBJ1-1; unclear D gene. The CDR3 loop spans 14 amino acids. V shed 2 bases and J shed 0 bases, with 7 bases lying between them. Germline V gene sequence: CDR1 SGHAT, CDR2 FQDESV (reference sequence). DNA for the CDR3: TGTGCCAGCAGCTTAACACAATTGAACACTGAAGCTTTCTTT. Translating gives CASSLTQLNTEAFF.

V usage is TRBV7-9 and J usage is TRBJ2-3; TRBD1 might be the D (6 bases). The germline V gene has CDR1 SEHNR and CDR2 FQNEAQ (reference sequence). Between the trimmed V and J ends, which lost 5 bases and 0 bases, there was a span of 12 bases. This CDR3 has 15 amino acids. The CDR3 reads CASSVTGQSTDTQYF. The DNA for the CDR3 is TGTGCCAGCAGCGTAACAGGACAGAGCACAGATACGCAGTATTTT.

Remarks on this clone: Mismatch with germline at one junction end may stem from a read error. The chain couples TRBV7-2 to TRBJ2-1; 12 bases align to TRBD2. Germline values: CDR1 SGHTA, CDR2 FQGNSA. The CDR3 extends over 15 amino acids. CDR3 sequence reads: CASSLAGGQVGEQFF. The CDR3 nucleotides are TGTGCCAGCAGCCTAGCGGGGGGGCAAGTGGGTGAGCAGTTCTTC. The complete variable domain, with remaining parts taken from reference TRBV7-2 and TRBJ2-1, reads GAGVSQSPSNKVTEKGKDVELRCDPISGHTALYWYRQSLGQGLEFLIYFQGNSAPDKSGLPSDRFSAERTGGSVSTLTIQRTQQEDSAVYLCASSLAGGQVGEQFFGPGTRLTVL.

The chain links TRBV7-8 to TRBJ1-4, with TRBD1 identical over 9 bases. With V trimmed by 5 bases and J by 8 bases, 6 bases remained unmatched. Germline V gives CDR1 SGHVS, CDR2 FQNEAQ. The CDR3 extends over 14 amino acids. The CDR3 bases are TGTGCCAGCAGCAGCCGGGACAGGGCCGAAAAACTGTTTTTT. This gives the protein CASSSRDRAEKLFF.

This rearrangement joins TRBV27 to TRBJ1-5; D unclear. Trimming stripped 0 bases from V and 4 bases from J, with 10 bases between. Germline CDR1 and CDR2: MNHEY and SMNVEV (reference sequence). This CDR3 is built from 15 residues. For the CDR3, the DNA is TGTGCCAGCAGTTTATCGGCACGGATTAATCAGCCCCAGCATTTT. Protein: CASSLSARINQPQHF.

The rearrangement uses TRBV5-4 and TRBJ2-2; 11 nucleotides line up with TRBD2. This CDR3 has 18 amino acids. With V trimmed by 7 bases and J by 1 base, 12 bases remained unmatched. The germline V gene encodes CDR1 SGHNT and CDR2 YYREEE (reference sequence). Written as DNA, the CDR3 is TGTGCCAGCTCCACCCCCACTAGCGGGGGAATGAACACCGGGGAGCTGTTTTTT. This translates into CASSTPTSGGMNTGELFF. Complete variable domain (other parts from reference TRBV5-4 and TRBJ2-2): ETGVTQSPTHLIKTRGQQVTLRCSSQSGHNTVSWYQQALGQGPQFIFQYYREEENGRGNFPPRFSGLQFPNYSSELNVNALELDDSALYLCASSTPTSGGMNTGELFFGEGSRLTVL.

This sequence joins TRBV29-1 and TRBJ1-1, with 8 bases that match TRBD1. The length of the CDR3 is 13 residues. Germline loops: CDR1 SQVTM, CDR2 ANQGSEA. The V and J ends lost 2 bases and 6 bases, in that order; junction bases with no gene match: 5. The CDR3 protein is CSVETDRDAEAFF. The CDR3 DNA follows: TGCAGCGTTGAAACGGACAGGGACGCTGAAGCTTTCTTT.

As regards this clone: The same CDR3 also results from other DNA sequences found in this sample. The J gene is TRBJ1-1, the V gene TRBV2; 7 positions match TRBD1. Losses at the gene ends were 7 bases for V and 1 base for J; bases not matched to a gene: 3. Per germline, CDR1 SNHLY and CDR2 FYNNEI. The CDR3 length is 13 residues. CDR3 DNA: TGTGCCAGCACTGGGACAGCGAACACTGAAGCTTTCTTT. It is translated as CASTGTANTEAFF.

The table lists this clone with a few counts. The rearrangement joins TRBV30 to TRBJ1-4; TRBD1 aligns across 9 bases. The germline V gene encodes CDR1 GTSNPN and CDR2 SVGIG (reference sequence). The CDR3 totals 13 residues. V gave up 3 bases and J gave up 8 bases; unmatched junction bases: 4. CDR3 nucleotides: TGTGCCTGGAGAGGGACAGGGAGGGAAAAACTGTTTTTT. Its translation: CAWRGTGREKLFF. Drawing the rest from reference TRBV30 and TRBJ1-4, the complete variable domain is SQTIHQWPATLVQPVGSPLSLECTVEGTSNPNLYWYRQAAGRGLQLLFYSVGIGQISSEVPQNLSASRPQDRQFILSSKKLLLSDSGFYLCAWRGTGREKLFFGSGTQLSVL.

The rearrangement links TRBV5-4 to TRBJ1-1; TRBD1 matches 9 bases. Per the germline V gene, CDR1 is SGHNT and CDR2 is YYREEE (reference sequence). The ends lost 4 bases at V and 1 base at J; junction bases unmatched: 5. This CDR3 spans 15 amino acids. CDR3 protein: CASSPGTGTNTEAFF. Written as DNA, the CDR3 is TGTGCCAGCAGCCCCGGGACAGGGACGAACACTGAAGCTTTCTTT. Complete variable domain (other parts from reference TRBV5-4 and TRBJ1-1): ETGVTQSPTHLIKTRGQQVTLRCSSQSGHNTVSWYQQALGQGPQFIFQYYREEENGRGNFPPRFSGLQFPNYSSELNVNALELDDSALYLCASSPGTGTNTEAFFGQGTRLTVV.

The J gene is TRBJ1-4, the V gene TRBV5-4, with D tentatively TRBD1 (5 bases). Per the germline V gene, CDR1 is SGHNT and CDR2 is YYREEE (reference sequence). The CDR3 runs 16 residues. The V and J ends lost 4 bases and 5 bases respectively, with 18 bases between them. CDR3 residues: CASSTGTSRRNEKLFF. The CDR3 DNA follows: TGTGCCAGCAGCACCGGGACGTCGAGGAGAAATGAAAAACTGTTTTTT.

This chain links TRBV2 with TRBJ2-7, with TRBD1 as a possible D gene (5 bases). The V gene's germline CDR1 is SNHLY and CDR2 FYNNEI. Trimming stripped 10 bases from V and 0 bases from J, with 10 bases between. This CDR3 spans 12 amino acids. This chain's CDR3 is CATQTDSYEQYF. CDR3 DNA sequence: TGTGCCACCCAGACAGACTCCTACGAGCAGTACTTC.

J is TRBJ1-3 and V is TRBV5-4; D ambiguous. The V gene lost 2 bases and the J gene lost 2 bases, with 8 bases spanning the gap. From germline, CDR1 is SGHNT and CDR2 YYREEE (reference sequence). The CDR3 covers 14 residues. The CDR3 DNA reads as TGTGCCAGCAGCTTCTACGGGGCTGGAAACACCATATATTTT. Translated, it gives CASSFYGAGNTIYF.

The rearrangement joins TRBV5-4 to TRBJ1-4, with D hard to call. The CDR3 is 15 amino acids. Germline CDR1 reads SGHNT; CDR2 reads YYREEE (reference sequence). The V gene lost 2 bases and the J gene lost 8 bases, with 16 bases spanning the gap. This chain's CDR3 is CASSLGGHDGEKLFF. Written as DNA, the CDR3 is TGTGCCAGCAGCTTAGGTGGGCACGATGGAGAAAAACTGTTTTTT.

The chain recombines TRBV6-4 with TRBJ2-2; perhaps TRBD1 as D (6 bases). Trimming took off 5 bases at V and 5 bases at J, with 12 bases between the two ends. Germline lookup yields CDR1 MRHNA and CDR2 SNTAGT. This CDR3 is built from 14 residues. The CDR3 DNA follows: TGTGCCAGCAGTCCTGGGGGCCTTACCGGGGAGCTGTTTTTT. It yields the protein CASSPGGLTGELFF.

The chain is built from TRBV6-2 or TRBV6-3 and TRBJ2-7; the match to TRBD1 covers 7 bases. The CDR3 sequence is 14 residues long. Germline assignment: CDR1 MNHEY and CDR2 SVGEGT. The V gene end was trimmed by 5 bases and the J gene end by 9 bases; junction bases not matched to a gene: 13. CDR3 region: CASSLTWTGLGQYV. For the CDR3, the DNA is TGTGCCAGCAGTCTTACTTGGACAGGCCTGGGGCAGTACGTC.

Worth noting for this clone: Other DNA sequences of this sample code for an identical CDR3. The CDR3 sequence: CASSQGAGGYTF. DNA of the CDR3: TGTGCCAGCAGCCAGGGGGCCGGCGGCTACACCTTC. J is TRBJ1-2 and V is TRBV7-9, with 8 bases lining up with TRBD1. CDR1 and CDR2 (germline): SEHNR, FQNEAQ (reference sequence). V lost 5 bases and J lost 8; bases outside the gene matches: 4. The length of the CDR3 is 12 residues.

The J gene is TRBJ2-4, the V gene TRBV9, with a tentative D call TRBD1 (6 bases). The CDR3 covers 14 residues. V was pared by 2 bases and J by 6 bases, with 12 bases between. In germline, CDR1 is SGDLS, CDR2 YYNGEE. CDR3 bases: TGTGCCAGCAGCGTGACAGGTACTGGAAACATTCAGTACTTC. This translates into CASSVTGTGNIQYF.

The chain has TRBV18 and TRBJ2-5; no clear D gene. V shed 2 bases and J shed 1 base, with 2 bases lying between them. Germline V lookup: CDR1 KGHSH, CDR2 LQKENI. The CDR3 consists of 12 residues. CDR3 DNA sequence: TGTGCCAGCTCACCAACCCAAGAGACCCAGTACTTC. It translates to CASSPTQETQYF.

Details on this clone: Other DNA sequences from this sample encode an identical CDR3 as well. The chain employs TRBV5-1 and TRBJ2-3; TRBD2 aligns across 7 bases. The length of the CDR3 is 13 residues. The trim removed 4 bases at V and 3 bases at J, leaving 2 bases unmatched. Germline loops: CDR1 SGHRS, CDR2 YFSETQ. The CDR3 region is CASSTGGTDTQYF. The CDR3 DNA is TGCGCCAGCAGCACGGGGGGAACAGATACGCAGTATTTT.

This sequence joins TRBV29-1 and TRBJ1-2; maybe TRBD1 (6 bases). Trimming took off 7 bases at V and 3 bases at J, with 15 bases between the two ends. Looked up from germline, CDR1 is SQVTM and CDR2 is ANQGSEA. The CDR3 is 13 residues long. CDR3 sequence reads: CSASQGIDYGYTF. The CDR3 region has the DNA TGCAGCGCCTCACAGGGTATTGACTATGGCTACACCTTC.

In this sample, this clone turned up once. One base away lies a much larger clone, so this may be a sequencing read error. The J gene is TRBJ1-1, the V gene TRBV6-5; TRBD1 matches 7 bases. Germline-derived CDR1 and CDR2 are MNHEY and SVGAGI. With V trimmed by 6 bases and J by 1 base, 2 bases remained unmatched. This CDR3 has 13 residues. The CDR3 DNA reads TGTGCCAGCAGATGGGACAGGAACACTGAAGCTTTCTTT. Its translation is CASRWDRNTEAFF.

A note on this clone: An end of the junction does not agree with germline; a read error may underlie this. Other DNA variants within this sample encode the same CDR3. The chain uses TRBV6-1 and TRBJ2-7; 7 bases match TRBD1. The CDR3 covers 15 residues. From germline, CDR1 is MNHNS and CDR2 SASEGT. Here the CDR3 DNA reads TGTGCCAGTAGTGAACCGGGACAGTCCACCTACGAGCAGTACTTC. Translation: CASSEPGQSTYEQYF.